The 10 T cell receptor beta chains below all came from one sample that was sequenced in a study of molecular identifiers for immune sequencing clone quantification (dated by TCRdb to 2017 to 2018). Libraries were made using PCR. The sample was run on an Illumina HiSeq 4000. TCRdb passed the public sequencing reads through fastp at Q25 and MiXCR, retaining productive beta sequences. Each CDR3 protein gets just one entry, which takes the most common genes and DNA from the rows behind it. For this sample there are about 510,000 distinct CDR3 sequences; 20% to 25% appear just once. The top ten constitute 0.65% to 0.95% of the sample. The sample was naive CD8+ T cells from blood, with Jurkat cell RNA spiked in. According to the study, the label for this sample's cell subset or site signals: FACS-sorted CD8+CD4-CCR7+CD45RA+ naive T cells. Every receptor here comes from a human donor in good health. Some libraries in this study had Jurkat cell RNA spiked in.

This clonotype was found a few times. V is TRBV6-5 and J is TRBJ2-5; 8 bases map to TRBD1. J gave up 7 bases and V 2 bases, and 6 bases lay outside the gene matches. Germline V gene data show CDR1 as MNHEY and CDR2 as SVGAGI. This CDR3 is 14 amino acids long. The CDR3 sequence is CASSYPGGIGTQYF. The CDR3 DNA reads TGTGCCAGCAGTTACCCAGGGGGCATCGGGACCCAGTACTTC.

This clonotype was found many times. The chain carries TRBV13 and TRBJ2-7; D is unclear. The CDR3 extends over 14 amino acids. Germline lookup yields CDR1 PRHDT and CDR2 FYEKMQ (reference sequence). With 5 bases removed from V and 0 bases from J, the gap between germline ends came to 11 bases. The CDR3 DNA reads TGTGCCAGCAGCGCCCCAGCGTACTCCTACGAGCAGTACTTC. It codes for CASSAPAYSYEQYF.

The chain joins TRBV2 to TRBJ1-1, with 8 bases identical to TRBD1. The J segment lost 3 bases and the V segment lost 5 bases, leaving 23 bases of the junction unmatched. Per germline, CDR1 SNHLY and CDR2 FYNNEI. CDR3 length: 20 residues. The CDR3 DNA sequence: TGTGCCAGCAGTCGCCAAAATCGTTCAGGGGGCTTGTCTCTTGACACTGAAGCTTTCTTT. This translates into CASSRQNRSGGLSLDTEAFF. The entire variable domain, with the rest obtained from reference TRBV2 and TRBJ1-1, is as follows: EPEVTQTPSHQVTQMGQEVILRCVPISNHLYFYWYRQILGQKVEFLVSFYNNEISEKSEIFDDQFSVERPDGSNFTLKIRSTKLEDSAMYFCASSRQNRSGGLSLDTEAFFGQGTRLTVV.

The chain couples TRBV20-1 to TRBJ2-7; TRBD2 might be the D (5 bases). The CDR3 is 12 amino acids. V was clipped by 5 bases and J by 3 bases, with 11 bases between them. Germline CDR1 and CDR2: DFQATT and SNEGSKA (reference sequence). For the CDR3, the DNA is TGCAGTGCTGGTTACGGGGTCTACGAGCAGTACTTC. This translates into CSAGYGVYEQYF.

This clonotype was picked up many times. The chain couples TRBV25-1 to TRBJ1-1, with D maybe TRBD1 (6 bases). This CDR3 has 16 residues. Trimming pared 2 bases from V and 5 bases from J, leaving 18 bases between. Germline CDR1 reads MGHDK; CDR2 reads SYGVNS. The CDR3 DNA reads TGTGCCAGCAGTGAACCCCTTGGGGGCAGAGATACTGAAGCTTTCTTT. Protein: CASSEPLGGRDTEAFF.

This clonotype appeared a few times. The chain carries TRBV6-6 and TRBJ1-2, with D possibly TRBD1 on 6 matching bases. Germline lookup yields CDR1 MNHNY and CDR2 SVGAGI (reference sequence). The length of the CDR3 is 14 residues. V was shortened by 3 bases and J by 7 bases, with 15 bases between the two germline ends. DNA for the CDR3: TGTGCCAGCAGTTATACGGGGCAGGGGAGTGGCTACACCTTC. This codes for CASSYTGQGSGYTF.

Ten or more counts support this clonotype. The CDR3 region is CASSTAASGPTDTQYF. The CDR3, as DNA: TGTGCCAGCAGTACCGCCGCTAGCGGACCCACAGATACGCAGTATTTT. The gene calls are TRBV27 and TRBJ2-3, with 7 bases matching TRBD2. The CDR3 is made up of 16 amino acids. Germline V gene sequence: CDR1 MNHEY, CDR2 SMNVEV (reference sequence). V gave up 5 bases and J gave up 2 bases; unmatched junction bases: 10.

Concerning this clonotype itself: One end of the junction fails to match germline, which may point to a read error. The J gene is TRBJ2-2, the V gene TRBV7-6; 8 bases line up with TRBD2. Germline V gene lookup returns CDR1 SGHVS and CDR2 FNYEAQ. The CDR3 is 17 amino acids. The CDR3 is CASSIRRGGSNTGELLF. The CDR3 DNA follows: TGTGCCAGCAGCATAAGACGCGGGGGGTCGAACACTGGGGAGCTGCTTTTT.

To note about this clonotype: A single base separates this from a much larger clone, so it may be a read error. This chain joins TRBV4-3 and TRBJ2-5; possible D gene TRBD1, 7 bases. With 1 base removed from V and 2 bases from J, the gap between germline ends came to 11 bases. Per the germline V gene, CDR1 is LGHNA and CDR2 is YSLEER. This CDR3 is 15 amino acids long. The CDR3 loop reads CASSQGRGEQETQYF. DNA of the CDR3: TGCGCCAGCAGCCAAGGCAGGGGGGAGCAAGAGACCCAGTACTTC.

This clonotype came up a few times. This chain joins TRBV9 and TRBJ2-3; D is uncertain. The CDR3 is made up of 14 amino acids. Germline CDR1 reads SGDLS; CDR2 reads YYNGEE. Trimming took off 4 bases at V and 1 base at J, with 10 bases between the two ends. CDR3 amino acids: CASSLLLGTDTQYF. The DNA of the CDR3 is TGTGCCAGCAGCCTCTTACTCGGCACAGATACGCAGTATTTT.